These 25 T cell receptor beta chains were sequenced from one sample in a study of response to subunit inactivated influenza vaccine. In TCRdb, the RT-PCR reads were re-called with MiXCR into one record per CDR3 protein. Among approximately 730,000 distinct CDR3 sequences listed, approximately 15% were seen once. The source was PBMCs from blood, collected roughly 15 days before vaccination. The receptor set was obtained from a man aged 45 to 65 who received an inactivated influenza vaccine.

This clonotype was recorded a few times. The J gene is TRBJ2-5, the V gene TRBV10-3; 8 bases align to TRBD1. The germline gives CDR1 ENHRY, CDR2 SYGVKD. V dropped 7 bases and J dropped 0; count of bases not matched to a gene: 4. CDR3 length: 14 residues. The CDR3 nucleotides are TGTGCCATCACCCGGGACAGGCACCAAGAGACCCAGTACTTC. It yields the protein CAITRDRHQETQYF.

The chain recombines TRBV7-8 with TRBJ2-1, with 12 nucleotides matching TRBD2. This CDR3 comprises 15 residues. Germline V lookup: CDR1 SGHVS, CDR2 FQNEAQ. Trimming took 5 bases from V and 8 from J; bases not matched to a gene: 7. The DNA of the CDR3 is TGTGCCAGCAGCAAACTAGCGGGAGGTCTCGATGAGCAGTTCTTC. It specifies CASSKLAGGLDEQFF.

This clonotype has only a few counts. V and J are TRBV5-1 and TRBJ2-7, with 9 bases fitting TRBD1. Germline V gives CDR1 SGHRS, CDR2 YFSETQ. The CDR3 is made up of 19 amino acids. The trim removed 0 bases at V and 1 base at J, leaving 14 bases unmatched. The CDR3 DNA reads as TGCGCCAGCAGCTTGGCCCCCTCTTCCGGGACAGGGAGTTCCTACGAGCAGTACTTC. This gives the protein CASSLAPSSGTGSSYEQYF.

This clonotype occurred a few times. The chain links TRBV4-1 to TRBJ2-7; 13 nucleotides align to TRBD2. J lost 3 bases, V lost 3 bases, and 14 bases had no gene match. The CDR3 length is 19 residues. Germline loops: CDR1 MGHRA, CDR2 YSYEKL. CDR3 bases: TGCGCCAGCAGCCAGGCCGCCGGGACTAGCGGGAATCGGAACTACGAGCAGTACTTC. This translates into CASSQAAGTSGNRNYEQYF.

This rearrangement joins TRBV5-6 to TRBJ2-1, with D maybe TRBD1 (5 bases). This CDR3 has 15 residues. The germline gives CDR1 SGHDT, CDR2 YYEEEE. The ends were cut back, 1 base at V and 12 bases at J, with 20 bases in the middle. The CDR3 sequence: CASSLFGSSQGGQFF. In nucleotides, the CDR3 is TGTGCCAGCAGCTTGTTCGGCTCCTCGCAGGGCGGGCAGTTCTTC.

The rearrangement joins TRBV6-1 to TRBJ2-2, with unresolved D. V was shortened by 8 bases and J by 8 bases, with 15 bases between the two germline ends. Per germline, CDR1 MNHNS and CDR2 SASEGT. CDR3 length: 13 residues. Written as DNA, the CDR3 is TGTGCCAGCGGGTCTTACGTCGGGGGGGAGCTGTTTTTT. This encodes CASGSYVGGELFF.

This clonotype was counted only a few times. V is TRBV14 and J is TRBJ1-1, with a weak D call TRBD1 (6 bases). Trimming took 1 base from V and 4 from J, leaving 19 bases between them. Per the germline V gene, CDR1 is SGHDN and CDR2 is FVKESK. The CDR3 runs to 17 residues. The chain's CDR3 is CASSQGFWQGIITEAFF. The CDR3 nucleotides are TGTGCCAGCAGCCAAGGGTTTTGGCAGGGGATCATCACTGAAGCTTTCTTT.

This clonotype was seen a few times. The V gene is TRBV20-1, the J gene TRBJ2-7; TRBD2 agrees at 10 bases. The CDR3 sequence is 14 residues long. Germline lookup yields CDR1 DFQATT and CDR2 SNEGSKA (reference sequence). With 6 bases clipped from V and 0 bases from J, the junction kept 5 bases outside the gene matches. CDR3 DNA: TGCAGTGCCCGCAGGACTAGCGGCTCCTACGAGCAGTACTTC. As protein: CSARRTSGSYEQYF.

This clonotype was counted ten times or more. The chain recombines TRBV29-1 with TRBJ2-2, with 14 bases matching TRBD2. CDR3 length equals 16 residues. CDR1 is SQVTM and CDR2 is ANQGSEA in the germline V gene. J was trimmed by 1 base and V by 6 bases; bases with no gene match: 4. The CDR3 spells CSVEGLAGENTGELFF. In nucleotides, the CDR3 is TGCAGCGTAGAGGGACTAGCGGGGGAGAACACCGGGGAGCTGTTTTTT.

The V gene is TRBV4-3, the J gene TRBJ2-7, with D perhaps being TRBD1 or TRBD2 (5 bases each). V shed 4 bases and J shed 2 bases, with 18 bases lying between them. CDR1 and CDR2 from the germline V gene are LGHNA and YSLEER. This CDR3 spans 16 amino acids. Here the CDR3 reads CASSPGPRGVTYEQYF. CDR3 DNA: TGCGCCAGCAGCCCCGGACCGCGAGGGGTTACCTACGAGCAGTACTTC.

As DNA, the CDR3 is TGCGCCAGCAGCATCACATACAGGGGTCGCGAGACCCAGTACTTC. The encoded protein is CASSITYRGRETQYF. V usage is TRBV5-1 and J usage is TRBJ2-5, with TRBD1 matching 7 bases. With 4 bases clipped from V and 5 bases from J, the junction kept 11 bases outside the gene matches. Looked up from germline, CDR1 is SGHRS and CDR2 is YFSETQ. CDR3 length equals 15 residues.

This clonotype turned up a few times. The genes are TRBV7-2 and TRBJ2-5, with 11 bases aligning to TRBD2. The germline gives CDR1 SGHTA, CDR2 FQGNSA. Losses at the gene ends were 1 base for V and 5 bases for J; bases not matched to a gene: 6. This CDR3 has 16 amino acids. CDR3 residues: CASSLVPSGGRETQYF. The CDR3 nucleotides read TGTGCCAGCAGCTTAGTTCCTAGCGGGGGGAGGGAGACCCAGTACTTC.

This clonotype appeared many times. The DNA for the CDR3 is TGTGCCAGCAGCTTAGTCGTTGCAACAGGGGTTAATTCACCCCTCCACTTT. Translation gives CASSLVVATGVNSPLHF. V usage is TRBV7-8 and J usage is TRBJ1-6; 7 bases line up with TRBD1. V lost 1 base and J lost 6; bases outside the gene matches: 9. CDR3 size: 17 residues. Germline V gene sequence: CDR1 SGHVS, CDR2 FQNEAQ.

CDR3 coding DNA: TGTGCCAGCACCCAAGGGGGCCGGCAAGAGACCCAGTACTTC. This gives the protein CASTQGGRQETQYF. The rearrangement links TRBV28 to TRBJ2-5, with 7 bases lining up with TRBD1. This CDR3 has 14 amino acids. Germline CDR1 reads MDHEN; CDR2 reads SYDVKM. The junction had 7 bases not matched to a gene; V was cut back by 7 bases and J by 2 bases. The full variable domain, completed using reference TRBV28 and TRBJ2-5, is DVKVTQSSRYLVKRTGEKVFLECVQDMDHENMFWYRQDPGLGLRLIYFSYDVKMKEKGDIPEGYSVSREKKERFSLILESASTNQTSMYLCASTQGGRQETQYFGPGTRLLVL.

The chain carries TRBV7-8 and TRBJ1-1; D remains unclear. Germline-derived CDR1 and CDR2 are SGHVS and FQNEAQ. This CDR3 contains 16 residues. V dropped 5 bases and J dropped 5 bases, with 21 bases sitting between them. The CDR3 loop is CASSVEPWRLRTEAFF. CDR3 sequence (DNA): TGTGCCAGCAGCGTCGAGCCTTGGAGATTGAGAACTGAAGCTTTCTTT.

This clonotype was counted many times. This chain joins TRBV25-1 and TRBJ2-3; TRBD2 aligns across 12 bases. This CDR3 region has 17 residues. Germline assignment: CDR1 MGHDK and CDR2 SYGVNS. The ends lost 3 bases at V and 4 bases at J; junction bases unmatched: 8. The CDR3 sequence is CASSDHPSGRASDTQYF. CDR3 DNA: TGTGCCAGCAGTGATCATCCTAGCGGGAGGGCATCAGATACGCAGTATTTT.

At least ten counts were recorded for this clonotype. The J gene is TRBJ2-1, the V gene TRBV29-1, with a tentative D call TRBD2 (6 bases). Germline assignment: CDR1 SQVTM and CDR2 ANQGSEA. The CDR3 is made up of 15 amino acids. V dropped 3 bases and J dropped 3 bases, with 15 bases sitting between them. The CDR3 loop reads CSVDGGPRGYNEQFF. CDR3 in DNA: TGCAGCGTTGACGGGGGACCTAGGGGCTACAATGAGCAGTTCTTC.

There are many counts of this clonotype. The chain is built from TRBV9 and TRBJ2-3, with TRBD2 as a possible D gene (5 bases). Germline CDR1 reads SGDLS; CDR2 reads YYNGEE. V lost 0 bases, J lost 8 bases, and 16 bases lay in between. CDR3 size: 15 residues. CDR3 DNA sequence: TGTGCCAGCAGCGTAGAAGGACGGGGATCGGGTACGCAGTATTTT. The encoded protein is CASSVEGRGSGTQYF. Based on the CDR3 plus reference TRBV9 and TRBJ2-3, the full variable domain is DSGVTQTPKHLITATGQRVTLRCSPRSGDLSVYWYQQSLDQGLQFLIQYYNGEERAKGNILERFSAQQFPDLHSELNLSSLELGDSALYFCASSVEGRGSGTQYFGPGTRLTVL.

The V and J genes are TRBV25-1 and TRBJ1-6; a weak D match, TRBD1 (5 bases). The V gene lost 2 bases and the J gene lost 8 bases, with 7 bases spanning the gap. The CDR3 spans 13 residues. Germline V CDR1 and CDR2: MGHDK, SYGVNS. The CDR3 nucleotides are TGTGCCAGCAGTGAAGTGGGGGATTCACCCCTCCACTTT. Its protein is CASSEVGDSPLHF.

This clonotype occurred many times. This chain connects TRBV6-5 to TRBJ2-3; a possible D gene is TRBD1 (5 bases). V was pared by 3 bases and J by 4 bases, with 20 bases between. The CDR3 is 17 amino acids. Germline CDR1 reads MNHEY; CDR2 reads SVGAGI. Here the CDR3 reads CASSYKSGMGHSDTQYF. CDR3 in DNA: TGTGCCAGCAGTTATAAGTCAGGGATGGGTCATTCAGATACGCAGTATTTT.

This clonotype was seen a handful of times. The chain couples TRBV7-2 to TRBJ1-2; 7 bases fit TRBD1. Germline loops: CDR1 SGHTA, CDR2 FQGNSA. Trimming cost V 8 bases and J 8 bases; bases outside gene matches: 14. The CDR3 has 14 amino acids. CDR3 sequence: CASSYQGERKGYTF. For the CDR3, the DNA is TGTGCCAGCTCCTATCAGGGGGAGAGGAAAGGCTACACCTTC.

The chain links TRBV13 to TRBJ2-1; D remains ambiguous. Germline CDR1 reads PRHDT; CDR2 reads FYEKMQ (reference sequence). Deletions cut 5 bases from V and 2 bases from J, with 10 bases between. This CDR3 is 14 amino acids long. The CDR3 DNA reads TGTGCCAGCAGCACCCTGGGGACCTACAATGAGCAGTTCTTC. Its protein product is CASSTLGTYNEQFF.

This clonotype came up a few times. This rearrangement joins TRBV9 to TRBJ1-3, with 8 bases lining up with TRBD1. V dropped 5 bases and J dropped 0; count of bases not matched to a gene: 7. The germline CDR1 and CDR2 sequences are SGDLS and YYNGEE. CDR3 length: 16 residues. The CDR3 sequence is CASRGQGAFSGNTIYF. The CDR3 DNA follows: TGTGCCAGCAGGGGTCAGGGGGCTTTCTCTGGAAACACCATATATTTT.

This clonotype showed up just a few times. Here the CDR3 omits its conserved ending phenylalanine or tryptophan, so a read error is the likely source. CDR3 amino acids: CSAVLGTGRYEQYL. The DNA for the CDR3 is TGCAGTGCTGTTCTTGGGACAGGGAGATACGAGCAGTACTTG. The chain couples TRBV20-1 to TRBJ2-7, with TRBD1 identical over 9 bases. The CDR3 spans 14 residues. V was clipped by 5 bases and J by 4 bases; unmatched bases: 9. The germline gives CDR1 DFQATT, CDR2 SNEGSKA (reference sequence).

The CDR3 is CASSDPGFGETQYF. CDR3 coding DNA: TGTGCCAGCAGTGACCCGGGTTTTGGAGAGACCCAGTACTTC. This chain links TRBV12-3 or TRBV12-4 with TRBJ2-5; D is ambiguous. The CDR3 has 14 amino acids. Trimming stripped 5 bases from V and 4 bases from J, with 14 bases between.